In this sample, the clone carrying this TCR beta chain turned up a few times. A read error may account for a junction end that differs from germline. These data originate in a study of blood T cell repertoires in COVID-19. Per the germline V gene, CDR1 is SGHRS and CDR2 is YFSETQ. There are 16 residues in the CDR3. The method was immunoSEQ multiplex PCR; TCRdb's version includes in-frame clones alone and lacks a portion of them. Of over 200,000 clones in the sample, less than 90% were seen once. The V call is TRBV5-1, the J call TRBJ1-1; 9 bases agree with TRBD1. The receptor was derived from a woman aged 45-65 years in a cohort exposed to, infected with or recovered from COVID-19 (not recorded which). Sequenced sample: PBMCs or T cells enriched from blood (not recorded which). The CDR3 region is CASSLGGTGRSTEAFF. CDR3 nucleotides: TGCGCCAGCAGTTTGGGCGGGACAGGGCGGTCAACTGAAGCTTTCTTT.